This T cell receptor (beta chain) was observed in a study of blood T cell repertoires in COVID-19. The CDR3 is made up of 14 amino acids. Germline V CDR1 and CDR2: KGHSH, LQKENI. After removal of 3 bases from V and 5 bases from J, the junction contained 2 bases not matched to a gene. The participants were between roughly 18 and 89 years old and came from some 23 US areas. In assigning cohorts, the study relied on participant-reported clinical history. Using immunoSEQ multiplex PCR, the repertoire was profiled, and TCRdb retains in-frame clones only, with some absent. The table lists under 200,000 clones, approximately 88% of them singletons.

This sequence joins TRBV18 and TRBJ2-1, with TRBD1 matching over 9 bases. Material for sequencing was PBMCs or T cells enriched from blood (not recorded which). The TCR comes from a woman aged 60-75 years who had recovered from COVID-19. CDR3 bases: TGTGCCAGCTCACCTGGACAGGGGCACAATGAGCAGTTCTTC. It yields the protein CASSPGQGHNEQFF.